This T cell receptor beta chain was documented in a study of cytomegalovirus exposure and HLA in healthy donors. Clones were read by immunoSEQ multiplex PCR, and TCRdb kept only the in-frame ones, dropping some. The repertoire holds under 200,000 clones, about nine tenths seen once, with under 4.5% in the top ten. The CDR3 length is 15 residues. V was shortened by 3 bases and J by 7 bases, with 15 bases between the two germline ends. Germline V gene sequence: CDR1 MDHEN, CDR2 SYDVKM. The receptor was derived from a man younger than 30 in good health and CMV-seropositive. The V and J genes are TRBV28 and TRBJ1-4, with D tentatively TRBD1 (6 bases). The sequenced sample was PBMCs. CDR3 loop: CASSLGQGYFEKLFF. The DNA of the CDR3 is TGTGCCAGCAGTTTGGGACAAGGCTATTTTGAAAAACTGTTTTTT.